The sequence of this TCR beta chain was determined in a study of blood T cell repertoires in COVID-19. About the research overall: The United States, Italy and Spain provided the acute and convalescent COVID-19 samples. Sources were T cells, B-cell-depleted T cells, or PBMCs; the material itself was cDNA or gDNA.

As handled by the study authors: Amplification of reference gene primers was used by the study to estimate nucleated cell counts. The repertoire was sequenced with immunoSEQ multiplex PCR; TCRdb's copy has only in-frame clones and lacks some. D and trimming come from the DNA, and the V and J calls and clone size come from that table. The table lists about 140,000 clones, 65% to 80% of them singletons. V shed 6 bases and J 4 bases; nucleotides not matched to a gene: 6. This CDR3 has 15 amino acids. The germline V gene encodes CDR1 MNHEY and CDR2 SVGAGI. The specimen was peripheral blood. The TCR comes from a man in his sixties with acute or convalescent COVID-19. This chain links TRBV6-5 with TRBJ2-7; 13 bases are shared with TRBD2. The CDR3 sequence: CASSTGLAGLYEQYF. DNA of the CDR3: TGTGCCAGCAGCACGGGACTAGCGGGACTATACGAGCAGTACTTC.